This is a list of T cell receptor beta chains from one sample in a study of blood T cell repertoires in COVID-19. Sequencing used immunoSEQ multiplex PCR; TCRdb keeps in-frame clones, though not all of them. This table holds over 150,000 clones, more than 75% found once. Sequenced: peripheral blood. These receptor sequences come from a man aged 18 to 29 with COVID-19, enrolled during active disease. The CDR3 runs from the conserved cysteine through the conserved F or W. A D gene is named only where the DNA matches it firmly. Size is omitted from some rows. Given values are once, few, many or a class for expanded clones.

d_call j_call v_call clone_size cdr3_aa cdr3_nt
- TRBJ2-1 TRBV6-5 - CATSRDRTVGNEQFF TGTGCCACCTCGAGGGATAGGACGGTGGGGAATGAGCAGTTCTTC
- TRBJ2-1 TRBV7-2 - CASSLAGYVRFF TGTGCCAGCAGCTTAGCCGGGTACGTGAGGTTCTTC
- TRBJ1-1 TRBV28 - CASSLSTRIGTEAFF TGTGCCAGCAGTTTATCGACAAGGATAGGCACTGAAGCTTTCTTT
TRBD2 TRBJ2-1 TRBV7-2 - CASRSPGGSQQFF TGTGCCAGCAGATCCCCCGGGGGGTCCCAGCAGTTCTTC
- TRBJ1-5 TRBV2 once CASSSSGVANQPQHF TGTGCCAGCAGTTCCTCAGGGGTGGCAAATCAGCCCCAGCATTTT
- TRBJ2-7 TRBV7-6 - CASSQEVGSYEQYF TGTGCCAGCAGCCAAGAGGTTGGGTCCTACGAGCAGTACTTC
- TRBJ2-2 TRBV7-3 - CASSFLANTGELFF TGTGCCAGCAGCTTCTTAGCTAACACCGGGGAGCTGTTTTTT
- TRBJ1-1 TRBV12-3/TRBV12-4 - CASSLQGHTEAFF TGTGCCAGCAGCCTCCAGGGCCACACTGAAGCTTTCTTT
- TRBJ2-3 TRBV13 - CASSLGLASTDTQYF TGTGCCAGCAGCTTAGGGCTAGCGAGCACAGATACGCAGTATTTT
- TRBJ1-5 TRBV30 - CAWSVDGNQPQHF TGTGCCTGGAGTGTAGACGGGAATCAGCCCCAGCATTTT
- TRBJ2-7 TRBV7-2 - CASTGGGTVFFEQYF TGTGCCAGCACCGGGGGGGGGACAGTGTTTTTCGAGCAGTACTTC
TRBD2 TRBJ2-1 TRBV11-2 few CASSLAGGAQFF TGTGCCAGCAGCCTAGCGGGAGGTGCGCAGTTCTTC
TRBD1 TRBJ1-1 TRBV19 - CASSQETGLTEAFF TGTGCCAGTAGCCAAGAGACAGGGCTGACTGAAGCTTTCTTT
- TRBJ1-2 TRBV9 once CASSLNYGYTF TGTGCCAGCAGCCTTAACTATGGCTACACCTTC
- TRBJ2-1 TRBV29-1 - CSVEGRGYSNEQFF TGCAGCGTTGAGGGTAGGGGGTATTCCAATGAGCAGTTCTTC
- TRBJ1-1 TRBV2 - CASSAGRGLNTEAFF TGTGCCAGCAGTGCAGGGAGGGGACTGAACACTGAAGCTTTCTTT
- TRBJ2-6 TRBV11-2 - CASSLEGAWSSGANVLTF TGTGCCAGCAGCTTAGAGGGGGCGTGGAGCTCTGGGGCCAACGTCCTGACTTTC
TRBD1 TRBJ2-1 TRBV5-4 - CASSSQDRYNEQFF TGTGCCAGCAGCTCCCAGGACAGGTACAATGAGCAGTTCTTC
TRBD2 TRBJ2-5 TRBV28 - CASSLAGGQETQYF TGTGCCAGCAGTTTAGCGGGAGGGCAGGAGACCCAGTACTTC
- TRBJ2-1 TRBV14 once CASSQDLADYNEQFF TGTGCCAGCAGCCAAGATCTGGCCGATTACAATGAGCAGTTCTTC
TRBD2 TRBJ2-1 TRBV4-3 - CASSQGLAGGGDEQFF TGCGCCAGCAGCCAAGGACTAGCGGGAGGGGGGGATGAGCAGTTCTTC
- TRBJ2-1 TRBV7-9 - CASSLVDGAFF TGTGCCAGCAGCTTAGTGGATGGGGCCTTCTTC
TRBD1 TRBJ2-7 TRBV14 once CASSPQTWDRTYEQYF TGTGCCAGCAGTCCGCAAACCTGGGACAGGACCTACGAGCAGTACTTC
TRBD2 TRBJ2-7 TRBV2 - CASLPGGFTYEQYF TGTGCCAGCCTCCCCGGGGGGTTCACCTACGAGCAGTACTTC